The 26 T cell receptor beta chains listed next were all sequenced from one sample in a study of regulatory T cells in long-lasting Graves disease. iRepertoire HTBI primers and Arm-PCR of CDR3 regions built TCR beta libraries. TCRdb fed the multiplex PCR reads into MiXCR, producing one record per CDR3 protein. The repertoire holds 400,000 or so distinct CDR3 sequences, with 23% as singletons. Time point specified: persistent/refractory GD, antithyroid drugs over 5 years with positive TRAb. Preparation of the TCR library used RNA extracted from PBMCs. The sequencing here drew on peripheral blood mononuclear cells (PBMCs), taken when the disease was refractory, from a patient treated with antithyroid drugs. The receptors originated from a female donor with Graves disease.

The chain links TRBV6-2 or TRBV6-3 to TRBJ2-6, with D unresolved. Germline V gives CDR1 MNHEY, CDR2 SVGEGT. The CDR3 extends over 15 amino acids. Deletions cut 5 bases from V and 0 bases from J, with 8 bases between. CDR3 coding DNA: TGTGCCAGCAGTCGGTCCTCCTCTGGGGCCAACGTCCTGACTTTC. Protein product: CASSRSSSGANVLTF.

The V and J genes are TRBV15 and TRBJ1-3; D gene ambiguous. V was shortened by 0 bases and J by 0 bases, with 15 bases between the two germline ends. The CDR3 is made up of 18 amino acids. In germline, CDR1 is LNHNV, CDR2 YYDKDF (reference sequence). The CDR3, as DNA: TGTGCCACCAGCAGAGATTATGGGTCCGGCCGCTCTGGAAACACCATATATTTT. This codes for CATSRDYGSGRSGNTIYF.

The V gene is TRBV10-3, the J gene TRBJ2-1; TRBD2 is a possible D gene (6 bases). The CDR3 length is 13 residues. CDR1 is ENHRY and CDR2 is SYGVKD in the germline V gene. The ends were cut back, 8 bases at V and 0 bases at J, with 8 bases in the middle. The CDR3, as DNA: TGTGCCATCTCTAGCGTCTCCTACAATGAGCAGTTCTTC. Its translation: CAISSVSYNEQFF.

This clonotype has ten or more counts. The chain carries TRBV28 and TRBJ1-4, with 7 bases identical to TRBD1. V dropped 5 bases and J dropped 13; count of bases not matched to a gene: 7. Germline V CDR1 and CDR2: MDHEN, SYDVKM. The CDR3 has 12 amino acids. Written as DNA, the CDR3 is TGTGCCAGCAGTCCGGGACAGTCTTCACTGTTTTTT. It yields the protein CASSPGQSSLFF.

This clonotype was found a few times. V is TRBV7-3 and J is TRBJ2-4, with a tentative D call TRBD2 (6 bases). The CDR3 loop spans 16 amino acids. Germline V gives CDR1 SGHTA, CDR2 FQGTGA. V gave up 4 bases and J gave up 4 bases, with 17 bases separating them. Here the CDR3 DNA reads TGTGCCAGCAGCTCCCAAGGCGGGGCCGGTAAAAACATTCAGTACTTC. Translated: CASSSQGGAGKNIQYF.

V usage is TRBV2 and J usage is TRBJ1-1; TRBD1 aligns across 7 bases. The CDR3 contains 15 residues. The V and J ends lost 6 bases and 2 bases, in that order; junction bases with no gene match: 9. CDR1 and CDR2 (germline): SNHLY, FYNNEI. CDR3 sequence: CASSDPRGGNTEAFF. The CDR3 DNA is TGTGCCAGCAGCGATCCCAGGGGGGGCAACACTGAAGCTTTCTTT.

The chain couples TRBV29-1 to TRBJ2-1; D unclear. From germline, CDR1 is SQVTM and CDR2 ANQGSEA. Between the trimmed V and J ends, which lost 1 base and 4 bases, there was a span of 11 bases. The CDR3 extends over 14 amino acids. CDR3 in DNA: TGCAGCGTTGAAGGATCCCCAAAGTACAATGAGCAGTTCTTC. This codes for CSVEGSPKYNEQFF.

As regards this clonotype: The junction and the germline gene differ at one end; a read error may be behind it. The chain recombines TRBV5-1 with TRBJ1-5, with D hard to call. Per germline, CDR1 SGHRS and CDR2 YFSETQ. This CDR3 has 13 amino acids. The CDR3 DNA reads as TGTGCCAGCAGCTTAGCTTCCAATCAGCCCCAGCATTTT. As protein: CASSLASNQPQHF.

This clonotype was detected many times. The gene calls are TRBV12-3 or TRBV12-4 and TRBJ2-5; the match to TRBD2 covers 9 bases. J was trimmed by 7 bases and V by 5 bases; bases with no gene match: 11. This CDR3 contains 15 residues. This chain's CDR3 is CASSPRLAAMTTQYF. CDR3 nucleotides: TGTGCCAGCAGTCCCCGACTAGCGGCAATGACGACCCAGTACTTC.

This clonotype was counted at least ten times. The V gene is TRBV2, the J gene TRBJ2-5; D uncertain. Trimming pared 10 bases from V and 1 base from J, leaving 13 bases between. Germline V lookup: CDR1 SNHLY, CDR2 FYNNEI. This CDR3 region has 13 residues. The CDR3 loop reads CATTKGPQETQYF. In DNA form, the CDR3 reads TGTGCCACCACGAAAGGACCCCAAGAGACCCAGTACTTC.

This rearrangement joins TRBV29-1 to TRBJ1-5; unclear D gene. Trimming took off 6 bases at V and 4 bases at J, with 13 bases between the two ends. The length of the CDR3 is 13 residues. Germline assignment: CDR1 SQVTM and CDR2 ANQGSEA. The CDR3 coding sequence is TGCAGCGTAGGGTGGCAGAGGAATCAGCCCCAGCATTTT. This sequence encodes CSVGWQRNQPQHF.

The gene calls are TRBV18 and TRBJ1-2; perhaps TRBD1 as D (6 bases). This CDR3 has 14 amino acids. V shed 3 bases and J shed 5 bases, with 13 bases lying between them. Germline-derived CDR1 and CDR2 are KGHSH and LQKENI. The CDR3 sequence: CASSPRDKRYGYTF. For the CDR3, the DNA is TGTGCCAGCTCACCCAGGGACAAACGATATGGCTACACCTTC.

This clonotype has just a few counts. V is TRBV7-2 and J is TRBJ1-4; D ambiguous. In germline, CDR1 is SGHTA, CDR2 FQGNSA. The CDR3 contains 15 residues. Deletions cut 2 bases from V and 5 bases from J, with 12 bases between. This CDR3 reads CASSLSPSSNEKLFF. The CDR3 coding sequence is TGTGCCAGCAGCTTAAGCCCCAGTTCAAATGAAAAACTGTTTTTT.

The table lists this clonotype with a few counts. This chain joins TRBV7-9 and TRBJ2-7; unclear D gene. Between the trimmed V and J ends, which lost 1 base and 1 base, there was a span of 8 bases. This CDR3 contains 14 residues. Germline lookup yields CDR1 SEHNR and CDR2 FQNEAQ (reference sequence). The CDR3 here is CASSLVPRSYEQYF. In nucleotides, the CDR3 is TGTGCCAGCAGCTTAGTTCCACGGTCCTACGAGCAGTACTTC.

This clonotype occurred many times. The chain is built from TRBV28 and TRBJ1-2; unclear D gene. Germline CDR1 is MDHEN and CDR2 is SYDVKM. The CDR3 contains 13 residues. Between the trimmed V and J ends, which lost 6 bases and 2 bases, there was a span of 10 bases. The CDR3 sequence is CASSLGSNYGYTF. The CDR3 DNA sequence: TGTGCCAGCAGCCTTGGTAGCAACTATGGCTACACCTTC.

The gene calls are TRBV7-6 and TRBJ2-5; 7 bases line up with TRBD1. Matching the DNA end better, TRBJ2-7 makes the J call doubtful. Germline assignment: CDR1 SGHVS and CDR2 FNYEAQ. The CDR3 has 14 residues. The CDR3 spells CASSPADRVFEQYF. DNA for the CDR3: TGTGCCAGCAGCCCGGCAGACAGGGTGTTCGAGCAGTACTTC.

This clonotype was counted ten times or more. The genes are TRBV13 and TRBJ1-6, with D perhaps matching TRBD1 (5 bases). This CDR3 spans 12 amino acids. V shed 5 bases and J shed 7 bases, with 6 bases lying between them. CDR1 and CDR2 from the germline V gene are PRHDT and FYEKMQ (reference sequence). CDR3 nucleotide sequence: TGTGCCAGCAGCAACAGGAATTCACCCCTCCACTTT. This translates into CASSNRNSPLHF.

This clonotype was observed a handful of times. The chain joins TRBV19 to TRBJ2-7, with D uncertain. The CDR3 loop spans 15 amino acids. V lost 5 bases to trimming and J lost 0 bases, with 14 bases between them. CDR1 LNHDA and CDR2 SQIVND come from the germline V gene (reference sequence). The DNA of the CDR3 is TGTGCCAGTAGTTCGAGGCGCCATAGCTCCTACGAGCAGTACTTC. Its translation is CASSSRRHSSYEQYF.

This clonotype was found many times. The J gene is TRBJ1-6, the V gene TRBV7-2; TRBD1 might be the D (5 bases). Trimming shortened V by 2 bases and J by 7 bases, and 9 bases separated the two germline ends. There are 14 residues in the CDR3. The V gene's germline CDR1 is SGHTA and CDR2 FQGNSA. The CDR3, as DNA: TGTGCCAGCAGCTTACAGGGAATAAATTCACCCCTCCACTTT. This sequence encodes CASSLQGINSPLHF.

V is TRBV7-9 and J is TRBJ1-6; TRBD1 might be the D (5 bases). V was shortened by 8 bases and J by 4 bases, with 15 bases between the two germline ends. The CDR3 spans 15 residues. From germline, CDR1 is SEHNR and CDR2 FQNEAQ (reference sequence). DNA of the CDR3: TGTGCCAGCTACGACAAAGGGGATTATAATTCACCCCTCCACTTT. Residues: CASYDKGDYNSPLHF.

This clonotype has a count of ten or more. The gene calls are TRBV15 and TRBJ2-5; 10 bases are shared with TRBD2. Germline V gene lookup returns CDR1 LNHNV and CDR2 YYDKDF (reference sequence). The CDR3 extends over 15 amino acids. Trimming took 5 bases from V and 5 from J; bases not matched to a gene: 8. The CDR3 loop is CATSPSGSARETQYF. CDR3 DNA sequence: TGTGCCACCAGCCCTAGCGGGAGTGCCCGGGAGACCCAGTACTTC. The full variable domain, with the rest looked up from reference TRBV15 and TRBJ2-5, is DAMVIQNPRYQVTQFGKPVTLSCSQTLNHNVMYWYQQKSSQAPKLLFHYYDKDFNNEADTPDNFQSRRPNTSFCFLDIRSPGLGDTAMYLCATSPSGSARETQYFGPGTRLLVL.

The gene calls are TRBV7-8 and TRBJ2-2; D uncertain. Between the trimmed V and J ends, which lost 0 bases and 0 bases, there was a span of 14 bases. The CDR3 runs 18 residues. CDR1 and CDR2 (germline): SGHVS, FQNEAQ. CDR3 in amino acids: CASSLASLAAANTGELFF. DNA for the CDR3: TGTGCCAGCAGCTTAGCCTCTCTCGCCGCGGCGAACACCGGGGAGCTGTTTTTT.

This clonotype was seen more than once but under ten times. The CDR3 DNA reads as TGTGCCTGGAGTGAGAGAGGGGGCATGGGCAATCAGCCCCAGCATTTT. Translation: CAWSERGGMGNQPQHF. The rearrangement uses TRBV30 and TRBJ1-5; 7 bases align to TRBD1. V lost 1 base to trimming and J lost 2 bases; unmatched junction nucleotides: 8. This CDR3 has 16 residues. CDR1 and CDR2 (germline): GTSNPN, SVGIG (reference sequence).

This clonotype was recorded at least ten times. The chain joins TRBV2 to TRBJ1-1; D might be TRBD1 (5 bases). The CDR3 sequence is 14 residues long. The V gene lost 10 bases and the J gene lost 6 bases, with 21 bases spanning the gap. Germline lookup yields CDR1 SNHLY and CDR2 FYNNEI. The CDR3 sequence: CATPQVDRSAEAFF. In nucleotides, the CDR3 is TGTGCCACCCCCCAGGTCGACAGAAGTGCTGAAGCTTTCTTT.

This clonotype was seen ten or more times. The rearrangement links TRBV5-1 to TRBJ1-6, with D unresolved. The ends were cut back, 4 bases at V and 9 bases at J, with 23 bases in the middle. The germline V gene has CDR1 SGHRS and CDR2 YFSETQ. This CDR3 is built from 17 residues. In DNA, the CDR3 is TGCGCCAGCAGCCCTGACACGGGGTCAGCGATGCGTTCACCCCTCCACTTT. The encoded protein is CASSPDTGSAMRSPLHF.

This clonotype was seen a handful of times. The chain employs TRBV6-1 and TRBJ1-5; 8 bases fit TRBD1. Germline values: CDR1 MNHNS, CDR2 SASEGT. V lost 5 bases, J lost 2 bases, and 11 bases stayed unmatched. The CDR3 extends over 17 amino acids. In nucleotides, the CDR3 is TGTGCCAGCAGTAGGAACCTCCAGGGGGCCGGCAATCAGCCCCAGCATTTT. Translated: CASSRNLQGAGNQPQHF.